One and the same sample provided the 8 T cell receptor beta chains below, sequenced in a study of blood T cell repertoires in COVID-19. The table came from immunoSEQ multiplex PCR; TCRdb's copy has only in-frame clones and leaves some out. In the table there are nearly 250,000 clones, approximately 85% of which are singletons. The sequenced sample consisted of PBMCs or T cells enriched from blood (not recorded which). These TCRs come from a woman in her forties or fifties with acute COVID-19.

V usage is TRBV6-5 and J usage is TRBJ1-4; the match to TRBD1 covers 10 bases. The V gene's germline CDR1 is MNHEY and CDR2 SVGAGI. This CDR3 comprises 15 residues. V gave up 5 bases and J gave up 7 bases; unmatched junction bases: 7. CDR3 amino acids: CASSPRDRGGEKLFF. CDR3 DNA: TGTGCCAGCAGTCCCCGGGACAGGGGAGGTGAAAAACTGTTTTTT.

The CDR3 DNA is TGTGCCAGCTCACCAGGGGAGGTAAACTATGGCTACACCTTC. Amino acid sequence: CASSPGEVNYGYTF. The J gene is TRBJ1-2, the V gene TRBV18; D not resolved. The V end lost 2 bases, the J end lost 2 bases, and 9 bases lay between the germline ends. Germline V CDR1 and CDR2: KGHSH, LQKENI. This CDR3 comprises 14 residues.

Remarks on this clone: The same CDR3 is also encoded by other DNA sequences in this sample. V gene TRBV2 combines with J gene TRBJ1-2; 9 bases are a match to TRBD1. The CDR3 covers 15 residues. From germline, CDR1 is SNHLY and CDR2 FYNNEI. Trimming removed 6 bases from V and 2 bases from J; junction bases left unmatched: 7. The CDR3 coding sequence is TGTGCCAGCAGGGAAACAGGGGGCGACAACTATGGCTACACCTTC. As protein: CASRETGGDNYGYTF.

To note about this clone: This sample includes further DNA sequences coding for the same CDR3. The genes are TRBV7-2 and TRBJ1-2; D remains unclear. The V gene lost 5 bases and the J gene lost 0 bases, with 10 bases spanning the gap. The CDR3 contains 14 residues. Germline V gives CDR1 SGHTA, CDR2 FQGNSA. CDR3 region: CASSPGGSNYGYTF. CDR3 nucleotide sequence: TGTGCCAGCAGCCCCGGCGGGTCTAACTATGGCTACACCTTC.

Written as DNA, the CDR3 is TGCAGTGCCGGTCCGGTGCGTGGCTACACCTTC. This codes for CSAGPVRGYTF. V and J are TRBV20-1 and TRBJ1-2; D is ambiguous. Germline CDR1 DFQATT, CDR2 SNEGSKA (reference sequence). V was cut by 6 bases and J by 7 bases, with 12 bases left in between. The CDR3 is made up of 11 amino acids.

This clone was recorded a few times. This CDR3 is also generated by other DNA sequences in the sample. This chain uses TRBV6-2 or TRBV6-3 with TRBJ1-3; D not resolved. Germline CDR1 and CDR2: MNHEY and SVGEGT. V shed 3 bases and J shed 0 bases, with 12 bases lying between them. The CDR3 is 16 amino acids. The chain's CDR3 is CASSYPTGSSGNTIYF. DNA of the CDR3: TGTGCCAGCAGTTATCCGACGGGGAGCTCTGGAAACACCATATATTTT.

This clone was detected a few times. This rearrangement joins TRBV7-2 to TRBJ1-4; 11 bases match TRBD1. V was clipped by 5 bases and J by 2 bases; unmatched bases: 1. CDR1 and CDR2 (germline): SGHTA, FQGNSA. This CDR3 has 15 residues. CDR3 sequence (DNA): TGTGCCAGCAGCCGGGACAGGGGGACTAATGAAAAACTGTTTTTT. Amino acid sequence: CASSRDRGTNEKLFF.

The J gene is TRBJ2-7, the V gene TRBV11-2; TRBD1 matches 7 bases. V lost 1 base, J lost 3 bases, and 3 bases stayed unmatched. Germline lookup yields CDR1 SGHAT and CDR2 FQNNGV. The CDR3 has 14 residues. CDR3 in DNA: TGTGCCAGCAGCTTAGGGACAGGTAACTACGAGCAGTACTTC. This encodes CASSLGTGNYEQYF.